Below are 21 T cell receptor beta chains sequenced from a single sample in a study of beta chain features in type 1 diabetes. Since all of the isolated RNA was reverse transcribed, expressed TCRB transcripts were what got sequenced. Here immunoSEQ multiplex PCR was the method, and the copy in TCRdb shows in-frame clones only, minus some. In the table there are 10,000 to 15,000 clones, roughly half of which are singletons. Input material: stem cell memory CD4+ T cells from blood. These receptor sequences come from a man between 18 and 35 years old in good health.

The J gene is TRBJ1-5, the V gene TRBV7-2; D remains unclear. V was cut by 4 bases and J by 0 bases, with 7 bases left in between. The germline gives CDR1 SGHTA, CDR2 FQGNSA. This CDR3 is 14 amino acids long. The CDR3 DNA follows: TGTGCCAGCAGCTACGGGAATAGCAATCAGCCCCAGCATTTT. This sequence encodes CASSYGNSNQPQHF.

This clone turned up a few times. This chain uses TRBV7-2 with TRBJ2-3; D is possibly TRBD2 (6 bases). This CDR3 has 13 amino acids. Trimming left V 4 bases short and J 4 bases short, with 9 bases between. Germline lookup yields CDR1 SGHTA and CDR2 FQGNSA. CDR3 protein: CASSYPGADTQYF. CDR3 in DNA: TGTGCCAGCAGCTACCCGGGGGCAGATACGCAGTATTTT.

The DNA for the CDR3 is TGTGCCAGCAGCAAAGCGCAAGGGGGGAACACTGAAGCTTTCTTT. This encodes CASSKAQGGNTEAFF. This rearrangement joins TRBV21-1 to TRBJ1-1; the table's D call, TRBD1, has no DNA check behind it. TRBV21-1 is a pseudogene. The CDR3 runs 15 residues.

CDR3 in amino acids: CASSPDRDYNEQFF. For the CDR3, the DNA is TGTGCCAGCTCACCGGACCGGGACTACAATGAGCAGTTCTTC. V and J are TRBV18 and TRBJ2-1, with D maybe TRBD2 (5 bases). CDR1 and CDR2 from the germline V gene are KGHSH and LQKENI. The CDR3 contains 14 residues. The V end lost 3 bases, the J end lost 3 bases, and 9 bases lay between the germline ends.

This clone came up a few times. The rearrangement joins TRBV11-3 to TRBJ2-6; weak D call: TRBD2 (5 bases). The V end lost 8 bases, the J end lost 0 bases, and 14 bases lay between the germline ends. The length of the CDR3 is 16 residues. The V gene's germline CDR1 is SGHNT and CDR2 YENEEA. The CDR3 region is CASSAGSSSGANVLTF. DNA for the CDR3: TGTGCCAGCTCCGCGGGCAGCTCCTCTGGGGCCAACGTCCTGACTTTC.

The V gene is TRBV29-1, the J gene TRBJ2-1; 9 bases map to TRBD2. After removal of 4 bases from V and 4 bases from J, the junction contained 5 bases not matched to a gene. This CDR3 spans 14 amino acids. Germline CDR1 SQVTM, CDR2 ANQGSEA. CDR3 residues: CSVGSGGPYNEQFF. The CDR3 coding sequence is TGCAGCGTTGGAAGCGGGGGGCCTTACAATGAGCAGTTCTTC.

The chain joins TRBV5-4 to TRBJ2-3, with 7 positions matching TRBD1. Trimming took 5 bases from V and 3 from J; bases not matched to a gene: 12. Germline lookup yields CDR1 SGHNT and CDR2 YYREEE (reference sequence). CDR3 size: 16 residues. The CDR3 loop reads CASRAEAQGITDTQYF. Here the CDR3 DNA reads TGTGCCAGCAGGGCAGAAGCACAGGGGATTACAGATACGCAGTATTTT.

This clone has just a few counts. The CDR3 sequence: CAWRRAGSAKNIQYF. The CDR3 DNA reads as TGTGCCTGGAGGAGGGCAGGTTCAGCCAAAAACATTCAGTACTTC. The chain couples TRBV30 to TRBJ2-4, with D possibly matching TRBD2 (5 bases). From germline, CDR1 is GTSNPN and CDR2 SVGIG (reference sequence). Trimming took 3 bases from V and 0 from J, leaving 12 bases between them. The CDR3 runs 15 residues.

V gene TRBV9 combines with J gene TRBJ1-2; D is perhaps TRBD1 (5 bases). This CDR3 has 16 residues. The V end was cut by 4 bases, the J end by 1 base, with 17 bases between. Per the germline V gene, CDR1 is SGDLS and CDR2 is YYNGEE. DNA of the CDR3: TGTGCCAGCAGCCCCCGGACACCAAGAGATAACTATGGCTACACCTTC. Encoded protein: CASSPRTPRDNYGYTF.

The chain's CDR3 is CASSLEVTGQGDYEQYF. For the CDR3, the DNA is TGTGCCAGCAGCTTAGAAGTTACGGGACAGGGGGACTACGAGCAGTACTTC. The chain links TRBV7-9 to TRBJ2-7; 11 bases line up with TRBD1. The CDR3 loop spans 17 amino acids. Germline trimming cut 1 base from V and 3 bases from J; bases unmatched to any gene: 8. The germline gives CDR1 SEHNR, CDR2 FQNEAQ (reference sequence).

A few counts support this clone. The rearrangement joins TRBV7-2 to TRBJ2-7; possible D gene TRBD1, 5 bases. The CDR3 covers 15 residues. V lost 0 bases, J lost 3 bases, and 12 bases lay in between. The germline V gene has CDR1 SGHTA and CDR2 FQGNSA. In DNA form, the CDR3 reads TGTGCCAGCAGCTTAGCTAGGGGATTAATCTACGAGCAGTACTTC. This encodes CASSLARGLIYEQYF.

This clone was counted once. The rearrangement uses TRBV9 and TRBJ1-5; D possibly corresponds to TRBD1 (6 bases). The CDR3 contains 16 residues. Between the trimmed V and J ends, which lost 4 bases and 1 base, there was a span of 15 bases. The germline CDR1 and CDR2 sequences are SGDLS and YYNGEE. CDR3 amino acids: CASSPDPGVSNQPQHF. In nucleotides, the CDR3 is TGTGCCAGCAGCCCTGACCCAGGGGTAAGCAATCAGCCCCAGCATTTT.

This clone was counted a few times. The V call is TRBV4-3, the J call TRBJ2-5; 9 bases map to TRBD1. CDR1 is LGHNA and CDR2 is YSLEER in the germline V gene. This CDR3 has 15 amino acids. Germline trimming cut 2 bases from V and 6 bases from J; bases unmatched to any gene: 7. In nucleotides, the CDR3 is TGCGCCAGCAGCCAATATCCAGGACAGGGGAAGACCCAGTACTTC. It translates to CASSQYPGQGKTQYF.

The chain has TRBV30 and TRBJ2-1; possibly TRBD1 for D (6 bases). The germline V gene has CDR1 GTSNPN and CDR2 SVGIG (reference sequence). There are 12 residues in the CDR3. The CDR3: CAGHPSFNEQFF. The CDR3, as DNA: TGTGCGGGACACCCGTCGTTTAATGAGCAGTTCTTC.

V and J are TRBV6-5 and TRBJ1-1; the D gene is possibly TRBD1 (5 bases). Trimming took 2 bases from V and 4 from J, leaving 11 bases between them. In germline, CDR1 is MNHEY, CDR2 SVGAGI. This CDR3 comprises 14 residues. CDR3 residues: CASSYAQVGTEAFF. Here the CDR3 DNA reads TGTGCCAGCAGTTACGCACAGGTAGGCACTGAAGCTTTCTTT.

This clone was picked up a small number of times. The rearrangement links TRBV29-1 to TRBJ2-7; D is possibly TRBD1 (6 bases). CDR3 length equals 11 residues. With 5 bases removed from V and 4 bases from J, the gap between germline ends came to 9 bases. Germline V lookup: CDR1 SQVTM, CDR2 ANQGSEA. For the CDR3, the DNA is TGCAGCGTTTTAAGGGGGTACGAGCAGTACTTC. Translated, it gives CSVLRGYEQYF.

The V gene is TRBV5-1, the J gene TRBJ1-1; TRBD1 matches 9 bases. Germline CDR1 is SGHRS and CDR2 is YFSETQ. CDR3 length: 14 amino acids. J lost 5 bases, V lost 4 bases, and 6 bases had no gene match. CDR3 loop: CASSEIGQGTEAFF. DNA for the CDR3: TGCGCCAGCAGCGAAATCGGACAGGGGACTGAAGCTTTCTTT.

Only a few counts were recorded for this clone. The V and J genes are TRBV5-1 and TRBJ2-3, with TRBD2 identical over 7 bases. Germline-derived CDR1 and CDR2 are SGHRS and YFSETQ. This CDR3 is 12 amino acids long. V lost 4 bases, J lost 6 bases, and 2 bases stayed unmatched. The CDR3 reads CASSGGVDTQYF. The DNA of the CDR3 is TGCGCCAGCAGCGGGGGGGTGGATACGCAGTATTTT.

This clone has a handful of counts. This chain joins TRBV4-2 and TRBJ2-3; TRBD1 aligns across 10 bases. Trimming at V came to 2 bases and at J to 3 bases, leaving 8 bases not matched to a gene. Germline values: CDR1 LGHNA, CDR2 YNFKEQ. This CDR3 comprises 17 residues. The CDR3 region is CASSQTTGTGATDTQYF. CDR3 in DNA: TGTGCCAGCAGCCAAACGACCGGGACAGGGGCTACAGATACGCAGTATTTT.

The chain carries TRBV19 and TRBJ2-2; TRBD2 matches 9 bases. The length of the CDR3 is 17 residues. CDR1 LNHDA and CDR2 SQIVND come from the germline V gene (reference sequence). The V segment lost 3 bases and the J segment 2 bases; nucleotides outside the gene matches: 7. Here the CDR3 reads CASSIPTSGPNTGELFF. The CDR3 DNA reads as TGTGCCAGTAGTATCCCGACTAGCGGACCCAACACCGGGGAGCTGTTTTTT.

This chain links TRBV7-2 with TRBJ2-5; a possible D gene is TRBD1 (6 bases). Germline V gene sequence: CDR1 SGHTA, CDR2 FQGNSA. Trimming left V 5 bases short and J 1 base short, with 11 bases between. CDR3 size: 14 residues. The CDR3: CASSLRQVQETQYF. Here the CDR3 DNA reads TGTGCCAGCAGCCTAAGACAGGTCCAAGAGACCCAGTACTTC. Variable domain in full (rest from reference TRBV7-2 and TRBJ2-5): GAGVSQSPSNKVTEKGKDVELRCDPISGHTALYWYRQSLGQGLEFLIYFQGNSAPDKSGLPSDRFSAERTGGSVSTLTIQRTQQEDSAVYLCASSLRQVQETQYFGPGTRLLVL.